The clone carrying this TCR beta chain was observed a single time. CDR1 and CDR2 from the germline V gene are MNHEY and SVGEGT. This CDR3 comprises 14 residues. V shed 7 bases and J shed 1 base, with 10 bases lying between them. This sample is part of a study of blood T cells in healthy people across ages. For the second PCR, which ran for roughly 6 to 12 cycles, a sample-barcoded 5' primer and a J-beta primer mix were used. Each CDR3 protein gets one entry after TCRdb re-called the 5' RACE reads with MiXCR. This sample has about 1.5 million distinct CDR3 sequences, with 35% to 45% found just once. The origin of this receptor is a young woman in good health. The chain couples TRBV6-2 or TRBV6-3 to TRBJ2-2; D is uncertain. Sequenced: blood. This CDR3 is CASIMSWNTGELFF. The DNA of the CDR3 is TGTGCCAGCATTATGAGTTGGAACACCGGGGAGCTGTTTTTT.